What follows are 3 T cell receptor beta chains derived from one specimen sequenced in a study of cytotoxic CD8 clonotypes in ibrutinib-treated CLL. Profiling relied on immunoSEQ multiplex PCR, and the TCRdb table lists in-frame clones only, not all of them. The sample includes tens of thousands of clones, about 86% of them seen just once. The input for sequencing was PBMCs, taken before ibrutinib treatment. The receptors here all came from a human donor with chronic lymphocytic leukemia.

In DNA, the CDR3 is TGTGCCAGCAGCCAGATCAGGGAAGGGGCTGAAGCTTTCTTT. This translates into CASSQIREGAEAFF. The rearrangement links TRBV4-2 to TRBJ1-1, with a possible D match to TRBD1 (5 bases). V lost 3 bases to trimming and J lost 6 bases, with 14 bases between them. Germline V gene data show CDR1 as LGHNA and CDR2 as YNFKEQ. This CDR3 contains 14 residues.

This clone occurred once. The chain employs TRBV27 and TRBJ2-1; 12 bases are a match to TRBD2. In germline, CDR1 is MNHEY, CDR2 SMNVEV (reference sequence). This CDR3 region has 14 residues. V lost 6 bases and J lost 7; bases outside the gene matches: 4. CDR3 sequence (DNA): TGTGCCAGCAGACATGGGACTAGCGGGAATGAGCAGTTCTTC. Amino acids: CASRHGTSGNEQFF.

The chain uses TRBV19 and TRBJ2-7; TRBD1 agrees at 9 bases. Germline CDR1 LNHDA, CDR2 SQIVND (reference sequence). CDR3 length: 15 amino acids. The ends lost 5 bases at V and 4 bases at J; junction bases unmatched: 9. CDR3 loop: CASSDWGQGFYEQYF. The CDR3 region has the DNA TGTGCCAGTAGTGACTGGGGACAGGGTTTTTACGAGCAGTACTTC.